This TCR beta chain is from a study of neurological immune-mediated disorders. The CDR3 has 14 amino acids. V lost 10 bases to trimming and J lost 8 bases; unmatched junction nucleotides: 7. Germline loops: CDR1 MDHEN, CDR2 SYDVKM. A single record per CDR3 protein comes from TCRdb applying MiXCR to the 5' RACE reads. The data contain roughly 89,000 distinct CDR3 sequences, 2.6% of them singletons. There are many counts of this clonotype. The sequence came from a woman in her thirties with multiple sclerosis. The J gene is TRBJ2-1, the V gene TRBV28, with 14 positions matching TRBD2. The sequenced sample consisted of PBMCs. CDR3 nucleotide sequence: TGTGCCACCGAGACTAGCGGGAGGGCCTATGAGCAGTTCTTC. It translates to CATETSGRAYEQFF.